These T cell receptor beta chains were read from a single sample in a study of shared clonotypes between healthy human individuals. Clones were sequenced by immunoSEQ multiplex PCR, and TCRdb holds only the in-frame ones, with some missing. The data show 600,000 to 750,000 clones, 72% seen once. The sample taken for sequencing was memory CD4+ T cells sorted from blood. Receptor source: a woman in her 30s in good health. Each CDR3 is given with its conserved first and last residue. The D gene is left open where the match is weak. Part of the rows lack a size; the others show once, few, many or a class for expanded clones.

d_call	j_call	v_call	clone_size	cdr3_aa	cdr3_nt
NA	TRBJ2-5	TRBV18	NA	CASSPQETQYF	TGTGCCAGCTCCCCGCAGGAGACCCAGTACTTC
NA	TRBJ2-7	TRBV4-1	NA	CASSQDLVGQTYYEQYF	TGCGCCAGCAGCCAAGATTTGGTGGGGCAGACGTACTACGAGCAGTACTTC
TRBD1	TRBJ2-5	TRBV5-1	NA	CASSLGWGQEVETQYF	TGCGCCAGCAGCTTGGGCTGGGGACAGGAGGTCGAGACCCAGTACTTC
NA	TRBJ1-5	TRBV19	NA	CASSEGAGQPQHF	TGTGCCAGTAGCGAGGGTGCGGGTCAGCCCCAGCATTTT
TRBD2	TRBJ2-3	TRBV2	NA	CASIKLTSGAPDTQYF	TGTGCCAGCATTAAGCTCACTAGCGGAGCTCCAGATACGCAGTATTTT
TRBD1	TRBJ2-1	TRBV9	NA	CASNAGQGMSYNEQFF	TGTGCCAGCAACGCCGGACAGGGGATGTCCTACAATGAGCAGTTCTTC
TRBD2	TRBJ2-3	TRBV25-1	NA	CASQAGLAGDVDTQYF	TGTGCCAGCCAAGCCGGACTAGCGGGAGACGTAGATACGCAGTATTTT
NA	TRBJ1-1	TRBV4-1	NA	CASSQESLLGGTEAFF	TGCGCCAGCAGCCAAGAATCGCTTCTTGGTGGCACTGAAGCTTTCTTT
NA	TRBJ2-3	TRBV19	NA	CASSAWDTQYF	TGTGCCAGTAGTGCATGGGATACGCAGTATTTT
TRBD2	TRBJ2-3	TRBV7-2	few	CASSLMGLAGTDTQYF	TGTGCCAGCAGCCTGATGGGGCTAGCGGGGACAGATACGCAGTATTTT
NA	TRBJ1-2	TRBV6-1	many	CASMRGQTENYGYTF	TGTGCCAGCATGAGAGGTCAGACAGAGAACTATGGCTACACCTTC
NA	TRBJ2-3	TRBV28	NA	CASRQPSSTDTQYF	TGTGCCAGCCGACAACCGAGTAGCACAGATACGCAGTATTTT
NA	TRBJ1-3	TRBV5-1	NA	CASSLSQANSGNTIYF	TGCGCCAGCAGCTTATCCCAGGCAAACTCTGGAAACACCATATATTTT
TRBD1	TRBJ2-5	TRBV6-5	NA	CASSYSKGQGQETQYF	TGTGCCAGCAGTTACTCGAAGGGACAGGGCCAAGAGACCCAGTACTTC
TRBD2	TRBJ2-1	TRBV5-6	NA	CASSLGWALLAGGPNEQFF	TGTGCCAGCAGCTTGGGATGGGCCTTACTAGCGGGAGGTCCCAATGAGCAGTTCTTC
NA	TRBJ2-7	TRBV28	NA	CASSYSHRGLYEQYF	TGTGCCAGCAGTTACTCCCACAGGGGACTCTACGAGCAGTACTTC
NA	TRBJ2-2	TRBV28	NA	CASSLKGGGVGELFF	TGTGCCAGCAGTTTAAAGGGGGGTGGTGTCGGGGAGCTGTTTTTT
NA	TRBJ2-1	TRBV2	NA	CASSNQPGPYNEQFF	TGTGCCAGCAGCAACCAACCGGGACCCTACAATGAGCAGTTCTTC
NA	TRBJ2-3	TRBV11-3	NA	CASSLGRDFTDTQYF	TGTGCCAGCAGCTTAGGCAGAGACTTCACAGATACGCAGTATTTT
TRBD1	TRBJ2-1	TRBV10-3	NA	CATANGQGSYNEQFF	TGTGCCACGGCAAACGGACAGGGGAGTTACAATGAGCAGTTCTTC
TRBD2	TRBJ2-5	TRBV2	NA	CASSDRLAGIETQYF	TGTGCCAGCAGTGACCGTCTAGCGGGAATTGAGACCCAGTACTTC
NA	TRBJ1-4	TRBV28	NA	CASSFQRAGSLEKLFF	TGTGCCAGCAGTTTTCAACGGGCGGGCAGCCTTGAAAAACTGTTTTTT
TRBD2	TRBJ2-2	TRBV5-1	NA	CASRELASTGELFF	TGCGCCAGCAGAGAACTAGCGAGCACCGGGGAGCTGTTTTTT
NA	TRBJ1-5	TRBV19	NA	CASSIRSGSNQPQHF	TGTGCCAGTAGTATCAGGTCCGGCAGCAATCAGCCCCAGCATTTT
NA	TRBJ2-3	TRBV12-5	NA	CASGPGSTDTQYF	TGTGCTAGTGGTCCGGGTAGCACAGATACGCAGTATTTT
NA	TRBJ2-1	TRBV13	many	CASSSRDRSYNEQFF	TGTGCCAGCAGCTCACGGGACCGGAGTTACAATGAGCAGTTCTTC
TRBD2	TRBJ2-7	TRBV7-3	once	CASQAGVYEQYF	TGTGCCAGCCAGGCGGGAGTCTACGAGCAGTACTTC
NA	TRBJ1-2	TRBV2	few	CASRGEGTYGYTF	TGTGCCAGCAGAGGGGAGGGGACCTATGGCTACACCTTC
TRBD1	TRBJ1-1	TRBV6-1	NA	CASSEAGQGRWNTEAFF	TGTGCCAGCAGTGAAGCGGGACAGGGACGGTGGAACACTGAAGCTTTCTTT
NA	TRBJ1-4	TRBV6-5	NA	CASSYSGGEKLFF	TGTGCCAGCAGTTACAGCGGGGGGGAAAAACTGTTTTTT
TRBD1	TRBJ2-5	TRBV27	NA	CASRRTGEGETQYF	TGTGCCAGCAGACGGACAGGGGAGGGTGAGACCCAGTACTTC
NA	TRBJ2-1	TRBV5-4	medium-sized	CASSLVSLGSYNEQFF	TGTGCCAGCAGCTTGGTGTCTTTGGGGTCCTACAATGAGCAGTTCTTC
TRBD2	TRBJ2-3	TRBV7-9	NA	CASSFPTSGSGTDTQYF	TGTGCCAGCAGCTTCCCCACTAGCGGGAGCGGCACAGATACGCAGTATTTT
NA	TRBJ1-6	TRBV19	NA	CASSKGVDSPLHF	TGTGCCAGTAGTAAAGGGGTCGATTCACCCCTCCACTTT
NA	TRBJ2-7	TRBV11-2	NA	CASRGPLLYEQYF	TGTGCCAGCAGGGGACCTCTACTCTACGAGCAGTACTTC
NA	TRBJ1-2	TRBV5-1	NA	CASSSPLGGYTF	TGCGCCAGCAGCTCCCCCCTTGGGGGCTACACCTTC
NA	TRBJ2-2	TRBV5-1	NA	CASSPNAGLNTGELFF	TGCGCCAGCAGCCCGAACGCGGGGCTGAACACCGGGGAGCTGTTTTTT
TRBD2	TRBJ2-7	TRBV18	few	CASSPKMDYSGSAEQYF	TGTGCCAGCTCACCGAAGATGGACTACAGCGGGAGCGCCGAGCAGTACTTC
NA	TRBJ1-5	TRBV2	NA	CASSVTRREVGNQPQHF	TGTGCCAGCAGTGTGACCCGCAGGGAGGTGGGCAATCAGCCCCAGCATTTT
TRBD1	TRBJ1-4	TRBV30	NA	CAWGPGTGANEKLFF	TGTGCCTGGGGACCCGGGACAGGGGCTAATGAAAAACTGTTTTTT
NA	TRBJ2-1	TRBV2	NA	CASSADYNEQFF	TGTGCCAGCAGTGCTGACTACAATGAGCAGTTCTTC
NA	TRBJ2-7	TRBV29-1	NA	CSVDAGSYEQYF	TGCAGCGTCGATGCAGGCTCCTACGAGCAGTACTTC
TRBD1	TRBJ2-3	TRBV19	once	CASSRAGTGLLSADTQYF	TGTGCCAGTAGTCGGGCGGGGACAGGCCTCTTGAGCGCAGATACGCAGTATTTT
NA	TRBJ2-2	TRBV19	NA	CASSVQLNTGELFF	TGTGCCAGTTCAGTTCAACTGAACACCGGGGAGCTGTTTTTT
TRBD2	TRBJ2-2	TRBV14	few	CASSPAGSGTGELFF	TGTGCCAGCAGCCCAGCGGGAAGCGGCACCGGGGAGCTGTTTTTT
TRBD1	TRBJ2-7	TRBV5-1	once	CASSLVAGGYEQYF	TGCGCCAGCAGCTTGGTGGCAGGGGGCTACGAGCAGTACTTC
NA	TRBJ2-2	TRBV16	NA	CASSPVGTGELFF	TGTGCCAGCAGCCCTGTGGGGACCGGGGAGCTGTTTTTT
TRBD2	TRBJ2-7	TRBV27	NA	CASRLAGGPGEQYF	TGTGCCAGCAGGTTAGCGGGAGGGCCTGGCGAGCAGTACTTC
TRBD1	TRBJ1-5	TRBV28	NA	CASSPTTGGNQPQHF	TGTGCCAGCAGTCCAACTACAGGGGGCAATCAGCCCCAGCATTTT
TRBD2	TRBJ2-7	TRBV25-1	NA	CASSNPREGEYF	TGTGCCAGCAGTAACCCCCGGGAGGGCGAGTACTTC
TRBD1	TRBJ1-1	TRBV13	few	CASSRGTFGQGKTEAFF	TGTGCCAGCAGCAGGGGGACATTCGGACAGGGGAAAACTGAAGCTTTCTTT
NA	TRBJ2-1	TRBV4-1	NA	CASSRLAPPYNEQFF	TGCGCCAGCAGCCGCCTAGCGCCGCCCTACAATGAGCAGTTCTTC
NA	TRBJ2-3	TRBV4-1	NA	CASSPTRSSGADTQYF	TGCGCCAGCAGCCCGACCCGTAGTAGCGGCGCAGATACGCAGTATTTT
TRBD1	TRBJ2-3	TRBV5-4	NA	CASSSQRGQGDSDTQYF	TGTGCCAGCAGCAGCCAGCGGGGACAGGGCGATTCAGATACGCAGTATTTT
TRBD1	TRBJ2-1	TRBV6-1	few	CASSVKQGDEQFF	TGTGCCAGCAGCGTAAAGCAGGGGGATGAGCAGTTCTTC
NA	TRBJ1-4	TRBV28	few	CATQGPGEREKLFF	TGTGCCACCCAGGGCCCTGGGGAACGAGAAAAACTGTTTTTT
NA	TRBJ2-2	TRBV6-5	NA	CASTQEGVPGELFF	TGTGCCAGCACCCAAGAGGGGGTCCCCGGGGAGCTGTTTTTT